These T cell receptor beta chains were read from a single sample in a study of breast tumors, draining lymph nodes, adjacent tissues. Each CDR3 protein gets one entry after TCRdb re-called the multiplex PCR reads with MiXCR. This table holds under 300,000 distinct CDR3 sequences, nearly 35% found once. Sequenced: axillary lymph node tissue. These receptors came from a female donor with breast cancer. Some clones in this sample may be carry-over from other donors' samples. The CDR3 runs from the conserved cysteine through the conserved F or W. Each record gives: V gene, D gene, clone size, J gene, CDR3 protein, CDR3 DNA. A D gene is named only where the DNA matches it firmly. Only some rows state a clone size, as once, few, many or a class for expanded clones.

>TRBV30|TRBD1|many|TRBJ1-5
CAWSIDRVQPQHF
TGTGCCTGGAGTATCGACAGGGTCCAGCCCCAGCATTTT
>TRBV6-5|.|.|TRBJ2-7
CASRGTGELYF
TGTGCCAGCAGGGGGACCGGGGAGCTGTACTTC
>TRBV30|.|many|TRBJ1-4
CAWSTGANEKLFF
TGTGCCTGGAGTACTGGGGCTAATGAAAAACTGTTTTTT
>TRBV7-3|.|.|TRBJ1-4
CASSLTGTSNEKLFF
TGTGCCAGCAGCTTAACCGGGACTAGTAATGAAAAACTGTTTTTT
>TRBV2|TRBD1|many|TRBJ2-2
CASRGQGERTGELFF
TGTGCCAGCAGGGGACAGGGGGAAAGGACCGGGGAGCTGTTTTTT
>TRBV28|.|.|TRBJ2-5
CASSRGGQETQYF
TGTGCCAGCAGTCGTGGGGGCCAAGAGACCCAGTACTTC
>TRBV10-3|.|.|TRBJ1-6
CATGQNWSNSPLHF
TGTGCCACTGGACAGAATTGGAGTAATTCACCCCTCCACTTT
>TRBV19|.|many|TRBJ1-2
CASRIGRTYGYTF
TGTGCCAGTAGAATAGGACGGACCTATGGCTACACCTTC
>TRBV5-6|TRBD1|many|TRBJ2-5
CASSAPGQHQETQYF
TGTGCCAGCAGCGCGCCGGGACAGCACCAAGAGACCCAGTACTTC
>TRBV4-1|.|many|TRBJ1-5
CASSQEYRLPNQPQHF
TGCGCCAGCAGCCAAGAGTACAGGTTGCCCAATCAGCCCCAGCATTTT
>TRBV20-1|.|many|TRBJ1-6
CSVPEAPGNSPLHF
TGCAGTGTCCCCGAGGCCCCGGGGAATTCACCCCTCCACTTT
>TRBV7-9|.|many|TRBJ2-2
CASSSLEGDTGELFF
TGTGCCAGCAGCTCACTGGAGGGAGACACCGGGGAGCTGTTTTTT
>TRBV20-1|.|many|TRBJ2-1
CSGLKGYSSYNEQFF
TGCAGTGGTCTGAAAGGGTATAGCTCCTACAATGAGCAGTTCTTC